Presented here are 27 T cell receptor beta chains from one specimen sequenced in a study of cytotoxic CD8 clonotypes in ibrutinib-treated CLL. The table came from immunoSEQ multiplex PCR; TCRdb's copy has only in-frame clones and leaves some out. Of more than 200,000 clones in the sample, just over 70% were seen once. The sample here was PBMCs, taken after 12 months of ibrutinib treatment. These receptors were obtained from a human donor with chronic lymphocytic leukemia.

On this clone: The CDR3 end shows no conserved phenylalanine or tryptophan, and so a read error is likely. The DNA is omitted, as the CDR3 cannot be located on it reliably, and the CDR3 follows TCRdb's listing. The chain links TRBV11-3 to TRBJ2-7; the table's D gene call, TRBD2, was not cross checked with the DNA. The V gene's germline CDR1 is SGHNT and CDR2 YENEEA. The CDR3 has 12 amino acids, counting both end residues. CDR3 in amino acids: CASSQGLAEGVR.

This clone was recorded a few times. V usage is TRBV6-5 and J usage is TRBJ1-4, with a tentative D call TRBD1 (5 bases). Trimming pared 0 bases from V and 0 bases from J, leaving 8 bases between. Germline CDR1 MNHEY, CDR2 SVGAGI. This CDR3 is built from 16 residues. The CDR3 region is CASSYSDTPTNEKLFF. DNA of the CDR3: TGTGCCAGCAGTTACTCGGACACCCCAACTAATGAAAAACTGTTTTTT.

This clone was counted between two and nine times. The chain links TRBV7-2 to TRBJ2-1; a possible D gene is TRBD2 (5 bases). The CDR3 loop spans 13 amino acids. V shed 1 base and J shed 12 bases, with 13 bases lying between them. The germline V gene has CDR1 SGHTA and CDR2 FQGNSA. The CDR3 here is CASSLGLGEGQFF. For the CDR3, the DNA is TGTGCCAGCAGCTTAGGATTAGGCGAGGGGCAGTTCTTC.

This clone was seen at least ten times. This chain links TRBV2 with TRBJ1-2; no reliable D call. In germline, CDR1 is SNHLY, CDR2 FYNNEI. The CDR3 consists of 13 residues. V shed 3 bases and J shed 3 bases, with 8 bases lying between them. The CDR3 is CASSELQYYGYTF. The CDR3 DNA reads as TGTGCCAGCAGTGAGTTACAGTACTATGGCTACACCTTC.

The J gene is TRBJ1-2, the V gene TRBV11-1, with D perhaps matching TRBD1 (6 bases). V shed 3 bases and J shed 4 bases, with 15 bases lying between them. The CDR3 covers 15 residues. Germline V lookup: CDR1 SGHAT, CDR2 FQDESV (reference sequence). CDR3 residues: CASSFLPGGPYGYTF. The CDR3 bases are TGTGCCAGCAGCTTCCTACCCGGGGGGCCCTATGGCTACACCTTC.

This clone was observed a handful of times. The rearrangement uses TRBV5-1 and TRBJ1-1, with D possibly being TRBD1 (5 bases). Germline loops: CDR1 SGHRS, CDR2 YFSETQ. The CDR3 has 13 amino acids. Trimming stripped 3 bases from V and 8 bases from J, with 14 bases between. CDR3 loop: CASSSRDREEAFF. CDR3 nucleotides: TGCGCCAGCAGCTCAAGGGACCGAGAAGAAGCTTTCTTT.

The V and J genes are TRBV27 and TRBJ2-3, with D tentatively TRBD1 (5 bases). Germline V gene lookup returns CDR1 MNHEY and CDR2 SMNVEV (reference sequence). Trimming shortened V by 4 bases and J by 1 base, and 9 bases separated the two germline ends. This CDR3 has 14 residues. Written as DNA, the CDR3 is TGTGCCAGCAGTTGGAAAGGGGGCACAGATACGCAGTATTTT. This sequence encodes CASSWKGGTDTQYF.

J is TRBJ1-5 and V is TRBV7-8; TRBD1 agrees at 8 bases. Trimming cost V 2 bases and J 4 bases; bases outside gene matches: 10. This CDR3 is built from 17 residues. CDR1 and CDR2 (germline): SGHVS, FQNEAQ. The CDR3 protein is CASSLRPGQALNQPQHF. The CDR3 bases are TGTGCCAGCAGCTTACGACCGGGACAGGCCCTTAATCAGCCCCAGCATTTT.

The V and J genes are TRBV7-9 and TRBJ2-1; 7 bases align to TRBD2. The CDR3 is 16 residues long. Trimming took 3 bases from V and 8 from J; bases not matched to a gene: 13. Germline assignment: CDR1 SEHNR and CDR2 FQNEAQ (reference sequence). In nucleotides, the CDR3 is TGTGCCAGCAGCTTGGGGTACGGGAGGTCTGTAGATGAGCAGTTCTTC. This codes for CASSLGYGRSVDEQFF.

The CDR3 DNA reads TGTGCCAGCACGGGACTTTTCCCCAATCAGCCCCAGCATTTT. It specifies CASTGLFPNQPQHF. The chain joins TRBV2 to TRBJ1-5; TRBD1 is a possible D gene (5 bases). Deletions cut 7 bases from V and 3 bases from J, with 13 bases between. This CDR3 comprises 14 residues. The germline V gene has CDR1 SNHLY and CDR2 FYNNEI. The variable domain in full, completed from reference TRBV2 and TRBJ1-5, reads EPEVTQTPSHQVTQMGQEVILRCVPISNHLYFYWYRQILGQKVEFLVSFYNNEISEKSEIFDDQFSVERPDGSNFTLKIRSTKLEDSAMYFCASTGLFPNQPQHFGDGTRLSIL.

This chain joins TRBV5-1 and TRBJ1-1; 10 bases agree with TRBD1. Germline CDR1 reads SGHRS; CDR2 reads YFSETQ. V gave up 4 bases and J gave up 6 bases; unmatched junction bases: 6. This CDR3 is built from 14 residues. The CDR3 DNA reads TGCGCCAGCAGCGGACAGGGGGATACGGCTGAAGCTTTCTTT. Translating gives CASSGQGDTAEAFF. The full variable domain, rest sourced from reference TRBV5-1 and TRBJ1-1, is KAGVTQTPRYLIKTRGQQVTLSCSPISGHRSVSWYQQTPGQGLQFLFEYFSETQRNKGNFPGRFSGRQFSNSRSEMNVSTLELGDSALYLCASSGQGDTAEAFFGQGTRLTVV.

The chain recombines TRBV4-2 with TRBJ2-3; 7 bases are a match to TRBD2. Trimming removed 4 bases from V and 4 bases from J; junction bases left unmatched: 5. This CDR3 comprises 14 residues. The V gene's germline CDR1 is LGHNA and CDR2 YNFKEQ. The CDR3 spells CASSPGGGSDTQYF. CDR3 DNA sequence: TGTGCCAGCAGCCCTGGCGGGGGATCAGATACGCAGTATTTT.

There are many counts of this clone. The V and J genes are TRBV30 and TRBJ1-4, with 7 positions matching TRBD1. V was pared by 5 bases and J by 4 bases, with 13 bases of the junction left unmatched. The CDR3 spans 16 residues. From germline, CDR1 is GTSNPN and CDR2 SVGIG (reference sequence). This CDR3 reads CAWARTGQPRNEKLFF. CDR3 in DNA: TGTGCCTGGGCCCGGACGGGACAGCCGCGTAATGAAAAACTGTTTTTT.

V and J are TRBV18 and TRBJ1-5; 7 nucleotides agree with TRBD1. CDR1 and CDR2 from the germline V gene are KGHSH and LQKENI. This CDR3 region has 14 residues. J gave up 5 bases and V 1 base, and 2 bases lay outside the gene matches. The CDR3 sequence: CASSPRQGDQPQHF. As DNA, the CDR3 is TGTGCCAGCTCACCACGGCAGGGGGATCAGCCCCAGCATTTT.

The chain employs TRBV29-1 and TRBJ2-3; 11 bases align to TRBD2. Losses at the gene ends were 7 bases for V and 1 base for J; bases not matched to a gene: 7. Germline assignment: CDR1 SQVTM and CDR2 ANQGSEA. The CDR3 is made up of 15 amino acids. The CDR3 bases are TGCAGCGGGGTAAGACTAGCGGGACGCACAGATACGCAGTATTTT. Protein product: CSGVRLAGRTDTQYF.

CDR3 sequence (DNA): TGTGCCAGCACTCCGGGCGCTGCCCGGGGAAACACCATATATTTT. It specifies CASTPGAARGNTIYF. J is TRBJ1-3 and V is TRBV6-1; D gene unclear. This CDR3 contains 15 residues. Trimming shortened V by 7 bases and J by 4 bases, and 17 bases separated the two germline ends. CDR1 MNHNS and CDR2 SASEGT come from the germline V gene.

J is TRBJ1-6 and V is TRBV6-5, with unresolved D. The CDR3 consists of 14 residues. V lost 3 bases to trimming and J lost 10 bases, with 13 bases between them. Germline-derived CDR1 and CDR2 are MNHEY and SVGAGI. Written as DNA, the CDR3 is TGTGCCAGCAGTTATCCTCATGCCGGATCACCCCTCCACTTT. Protein: CASSYPHAGSPLHF.

Turning to this clone: This sample includes further DNA sequences coding for the same CDR3. The V gene is TRBV30, the J gene TRBJ1-2; no clear D gene. V was trimmed by 3 bases and J by 7 bases, leaving 12 bases between them. CDR1 is GTSNPN and CDR2 is SVGIG in the germline V gene (reference sequence). CDR3 size: 12 residues. The CDR3 DNA sequence: TGTGCCTGGAGCCCAGGAGTGGGTGGCTACACCTTC. This codes for CAWSPGVGGYTF.

The chain is built from TRBV4-2 and TRBJ1-2; the D gene is possibly TRBD1 (6 bases). V was trimmed by 1 base and J by 5 bases, leaving 17 bases between them. The CDR3 length is 16 residues. The germline V gene has CDR1 LGHNA and CDR2 YNFKEQ. Here the CDR3 reads CASSQVDSGTRYGYTF. In DNA, the CDR3 is TGTGCCAGCAGCCAAGTTGACTCCGGGACACGTTATGGCTACACCTTC.

The chain joins TRBV6-5 to TRBJ2-7; the match to TRBD1 covers 7 bases. The CDR3 loop spans 13 amino acids. Germline loops: CDR1 MNHEY, CDR2 SVGAGI. J lost 4 bases, V lost 6 bases, and 6 bases had no gene match. The CDR3 nucleotides are TGTGCCAGCAGATCCCCAGGGGGATACGAGCAGTACTTC. Translating gives CASRSPGGYEQYF.

Of note for this clone: One end of the junction is discordant with germline, which a read error may explain. The V gene is TRBV6-5, the J gene TRBJ1-5; 12 bases agree with TRBD1. From germline, CDR1 is MNHEY and CDR2 SVGAGI. The CDR3 runs to 16 residues. CDR3 nucleotides: TGTGCCAGCAGTTCGCACGGGACAGGGGGCAAGCAGCCCCAGCATTTT. This encodes CASSSHGTGGKQPQHF.

The chain is built from TRBV6-5 and TRBJ2-7, with TRBD1 matching 9 bases. The CDR3 sequence is 14 residues long. Germline CDR1 MNHEY, CDR2 SVGAGI. The trim removed 6 bases at V and 5 bases at J, leaving 8 bases unmatched. In nucleotides, the CDR3 is TGTGCCAGCAGCCGGGACAGGGAAGTGGACGAGCAGTACTTC. Its protein is CASSRDREVDEQYF.

This sequence joins TRBV19 and TRBJ1-1; possibly TRBD1 for D (6 bases). This CDR3 has 13 residues. Germline V lookup: CDR1 LNHDA, CDR2 SQIVND (reference sequence). Trimming took off 5 bases at V and 4 bases at J, with 11 bases between the two ends. CDR3 DNA sequence: TGTGCCAGTAGTCCTAGGACAGCCACTGAAGCTTTCTTT. Protein sequence: CASSPRTATEAFF.

V gene TRBV4-1 combines with J gene TRBJ1-5, with D unresolved. Trimming stripped 0 bases from V and 3 bases from J, with 9 bases between. The CDR3 length is 15 residues. From germline, CDR1 is MGHRA and CDR2 YSYEKL. CDR3 loop: CASSQDGQYNQPQHF. In DNA, the CDR3 is TGCGCCAGCAGCCAAGATGGGCAGTACAATCAGCCCCAGCATTTT.

This chain uses TRBV25-1 with TRBJ1-3, with 8 positions matching TRBD1. J gave up 4 bases and V 1 base, and 6 bases lay outside the gene matches. CDR1 MGHDK and CDR2 SYGVNS come from the germline V gene. CDR3 size: 16 residues. This chain's CDR3 is CASSELRGTGGNTIYF. As DNA, the CDR3 is TGTGCCAGCAGTGAATTAAGGGGGACAGGAGGAAACACCATATATTTT.

This sequence joins TRBV15 and TRBJ2-7, with TRBD2 matching over 11 bases. Looked up from germline, CDR1 is LNHNV and CDR2 is YYDKDF (reference sequence). CDR3 length equals 16 residues. V gave up 1 base and J gave up 4 bases; unmatched junction bases: 6. This chain's CDR3 is CATSRALAGGGYEQYF. The CDR3 DNA is TGTGCCACCAGCAGAGCCCTAGCGGGAGGAGGTTACGAGCAGTACTTC.

The V gene is TRBV18, the J gene TRBJ1-1, with D possibly matching TRBD1 (5 bases). CDR1 is KGHSH and CDR2 is LQKENI in the germline V gene. Trimming shortened V by 3 bases and J by 7 bases, and 15 bases separated the two germline ends. The CDR3 runs to 14 residues. Here the CDR3 DNA reads TGTGCCAGCTCACCGGGTATGTCGGGGGGTGAAGCTTTCTTT. Its protein product is CASSPGMSGGEAFF. The whole variable domain, remainder taken from reference TRBV18 and TRBJ1-1, is NAGVMQNPRHLVRRRGQEARLRCSPMKGHSHVYWYRQLPEEGLKFMVYLQKENIIDESGMPKERFSAEFPKEGPSILRIQQVVRGDSAAYFCASSPGMSGGEAFFGQGTRLTVV.